The sequence of this T cell receptor (beta chain) was determined in a study of response to subunit inactivated influenza vaccine. Notes on the study in general: The authors offered the suggestion that each seasonal influenza vaccination recruits few new T cells.

V lost 4 bases, J lost 7 bases, and 8 bases lay in between. The CDR3 has 12 residues. The germline gives CDR1 LGHDT, CDR2 YNNKEL (reference sequence). TCRdb independently ran MiXCR on the RT-PCR reads; one entry per CDR3 protein. The sample includes 710,000 or so distinct CDR3 sequences, 15% to 18% seen only once; the top ten take approximately 10%. Details on this clonotype: The antigen is unknown.

The source of this sequence is a man in his fifties who received an inactivated influenza vaccine. The sequencing used PBMCs from blood, collected about 12 days after vaccination. V is TRBV3-1 and J is TRBJ2-1; D is uncertain. The chain's CDR3 is CASSPSTNEQFF. The CDR3 coding sequence is TGTGCCAGCAGCCCCTCTACGAATGAGCAGTTCTTC.